These 9 T cell receptor beta chains came from one sample sequenced in a study of blood T cells in healthy people across ages. For the second PCR, which ran for 7 to 11 cycles, a sample-barcoded 5' primer and a J-beta primer mix were used. MiXCR was run by TCRdb on the 5' RACE reads, yielding one entry per CDR3 protein. Here the sample spans over a million distinct CDR3 sequences, approximately 60% being singletons. Source material: blood. All receptors derive from a man younger than 30 in good health.

The chain recombines TRBV7-9 with TRBJ1-2; D remains ambiguous. The CDR3 has 15 residues. In germline, CDR1 is SEHNR, CDR2 FQNEAQ (reference sequence). V lost 2 bases and J 5 bases, leaving 15 bases between the germline ends. The CDR3 DNA is TGTGCCAGCAGCTTATCAGACCTTTACGTGTATGGCTACACCTTC. Residues: CASSLSDLYVYGYTF.

This rearrangement joins TRBV6-6 to TRBJ2-1; unclear D gene. The germline V gene has CDR1 MNHNY and CDR2 SVGAGI (reference sequence). V was shortened by 8 bases and J by 5 bases, with 13 bases between the two germline ends. The CDR3 is made up of 13 amino acids. The CDR3 here is CASSYNMDNEQFF. The CDR3 nucleotides read TGTGCCAGCTCCTATAATATGGACAATGAGCAGTTCTTC.

This clonotype was counted between two and nine times. The V call is TRBV20-1, the J call TRBJ2-3, with D uncertain. Germline V gene sequence: CDR1 DFQATT, CDR2 SNEGSKA (reference sequence). The CDR3 is 13 residues long. The V end lost 0 bases, the J end lost 3 bases, and 7 bases lay between the germline ends. The CDR3 is CSAREWNTDTQYF. CDR3 nucleotide sequence: TGCAGTGCTAGAGAATGGAATACAGATACGCAGTATTTT.

V gene TRBV4-2 combines with J gene TRBJ1-5, with D possibly matching TRBD1 (5 bases). The CDR3 is made up of 15 amino acids. V was trimmed by 4 bases and J by 6 bases, leaving 16 bases between them. Germline V CDR1 and CDR2: LGHNA, YNFKEQ. The DNA for the CDR3 is TGTGCCAGCAGCCCGACAGAGCTAAAGGGTCAGCCCCAGCATTTT. Translated, it gives CASSPTELKGQPQHF.

This clonotype was detected many times. The junction does not match germline at one end; this may be a read error. The V and J genes are TRBV5-1 and TRBJ2-1; no clear D gene. CDR3 size: 13 residues. CDR1 and CDR2 (germline): SGHRS, YFSETQ. The CDR3 nucleotides read TGTGCCAGCAGCTTAGTAGGGAACAATGAGCAGTTCTTC. It encodes CASSLVGNNEQFF.

This clonotype has just a few counts. The genes are TRBV10-3 and TRBJ2-3; 7 bases line up with TRBD2. The CDR3 is made up of 16 amino acids. Germline V gives CDR1 ENHRY, CDR2 SYGVKD. The junction had 9 bases not matched to a gene; V was cut back by 4 bases and J by 2 bases. The CDR3 is CAISALLADYTDTQYF. The CDR3 DNA sequence: TGTGCCATCAGTGCCCTTCTAGCGGATTACACAGATACGCAGTATTTT.

The rearrangement uses TRBV6-5 and TRBJ2-5; D possibly matches TRBD1 or TRBD2 (5 bases each). Germline CDR1 MNHEY, CDR2 SVGAGI. Trimming took 2 bases from V and 4 from J, leaving 8 bases between them. CDR3 length equals 13 residues. Here the CDR3 reads CASSYRDRETQYF. Here the CDR3 DNA reads TGTGCCAGCAGTTACCGGGACCGAGAGACCCAGTACTTC.

V is TRBV12-5 and J is TRBJ1-1; no firm D call. CDR3 length: 12 amino acids. The germline V gene encodes CDR1 LGHNT and CDR2 FRNRAP. V was clipped by 10 bases and J by 5 bases, with 14 bases between them. CDR3 amino acids: CATTFGETEAFF. The CDR3 nucleotides read TGTGCTACAACCTTTGGGGAAACTGAAGCTTTCTTT.

A note on this clonotype: One end of the junction does not line up with germline, which may come from a read error. The chain carries TRBV20-1 and TRBJ1-4; D unresolved. This CDR3 is built from 16 residues. Germline values: CDR1 DFQATT, CDR2 SNEGSKA (reference sequence). This CDR3 is CSARDAVSVTNEKPFF. The CDR3 DNA reads as TGCAGTGCTCGAGACGCGGTATCAGTAACTAATGAAAAACCGTTTTTT.